A selection of T cell receptor beta chains follows, all from one sample in a study of shared clonotypes between healthy human individuals. Assay used: immunoSEQ multiplex PCR; TCRdb lists only in-frame clones, some missing. The sample carries more than 850,000 clones, around 82% recorded once. Sequencing used memory CD4+ T cells from PBMCs. Source of these receptors: a young man in good health. Some clones in this sample may be carry-over from other donors' samples. Each CDR3 is given with its conserved first and last residue. Each record gives: V gene, D gene, J gene, clone size, CDR3 DNA, CDR3 protein. The D gene is left open where the match is weak. Some rows mark clone size as missing; the rest say once, few, many or name a class of expanded clone.

V gene: TRBV6-1
D gene: NA
J gene: TRBJ2-2
clone size: NA
CDR3 DNA: TGTGCCAGCAGGGCCCCGCGGGGGAACACCGGGGAGCTGTTTTTT
CDR3 protein: CASRAPRGNTGELFF

V gene: TRBV2
D gene: NA
J gene: TRBJ2-2
clone size: many
CDR3 DNA: TGTGCCAGCAGTGAAGGAGGGTTCGGCACCGGGGAGCTGTTTTTT
CDR3 protein: CASSEGGFGTGELFF

V gene: TRBV2
D gene: NA
J gene: TRBJ1-5
clone size: NA
CDR3 DNA: TGTGCCAGCAGTGAAACGGCAGGGATTCAGCCCCAGCATTTT
CDR3 protein: CASSETAGIQPQHF

V gene: TRBV5-1
D gene: NA
J gene: TRBJ1-5
clone size: NA
CDR3 DNA: TGCGCCAGCAGCACCTCAGGCAATAGCAATCAGCCCCAGCATTTT
CDR3 protein: CASSTSGNSNQPQHF

V gene: TRBV4-2
D gene: NA
J gene: TRBJ2-7
clone size: NA
CDR3 DNA: TGTGCCAGCAGTACTCCCGGGGACGGATTTTACGAGCAGTACTTC
CDR3 protein: CASSTPGDGFYEQYF

V gene: TRBV30
D gene: TRBD2
J gene: TRBJ2-3
clone size: NA
CDR3 DNA: TGTGCCTGGAGGGGCGGGGGGAGTACGCAGTATTTT
CDR3 protein: CAWRGGGSTQYF

V gene: TRBV4-3
D gene: TRBD1
J gene: TRBJ1-4
clone size: NA
CDR3 DNA: TGCGCCAGCAGCCAAGAAGATCCCCGGATCGACAGGGAGCTTAATGAAAAACTGTTTTTT
CDR3 protein: CASSQEDPRIDRELNEKLFF

V gene: TRBV28
D gene: NA
J gene: TRBJ2-3
clone size: NA
CDR3 DNA: TGTGCCAGCAGTTTAGACTCGGCCTCACCGGCGGGATTCACAGATACGCAGTATTTT
CDR3 protein: CASSLDSASPAGFTDTQYF

V gene: TRBV7-2
D gene: TRBD1
J gene: TRBJ1-4
clone size: NA
CDR3 DNA: TGTGCCAGCAGCTCCCCCACAGGGGGTGAAAAACTGTTTTTT
CDR3 protein: CASSSPTGGEKLFF

V gene: TRBV27
D gene: NA
J gene: TRBJ2-7
clone size: NA
CDR3 DNA: TGTGCCAGAAGAGTGGCTGGGGTCCCCGAGCAGTACTTC
CDR3 protein: CARRVAGVPEQYF

V gene: TRBV18
D gene: TRBD2
J gene: TRBJ2-7
clone size: NA
CDR3 DNA: TGTGCCAGCTCACTAGCGGGAACCTACGAGCAGTACTTC
CDR3 protein: CASSLAGTYEQYF

V gene: TRBV27
D gene: NA
J gene: TRBJ2-3
clone size: NA
CDR3 DNA: TGTGCCAGCAGCAGACTAGTAACCACAGATACGCAGTATTTT
CDR3 protein: CASSRLVTTDTQYF

V gene: TRBV18
D gene: TRBD1
J gene: TRBJ1-2
clone size: once
CDR3 DNA: TGTGCCAGCTCACCTTACGGACAGGGGCCCTTTAACTATGGCTACACCTTC
CDR3 protein: CASSPYGQGPFNYGYTF

V gene: TRBV5-4
D gene: TRBD2
J gene: TRBJ2-7
clone size: NA
CDR3 DNA: TGTGCCAGCAGCAACGCTCCGGGACTAGCAGGCTACGAGCAGTACTTC
CDR3 protein: CASSNAPGLAGYEQYF

V gene: TRBV14
D gene: NA
J gene: TRBJ2-1
clone size: once
CDR3 DNA: TGTGCCAGCAGCCAAGTCGATGAGCAGTTCTTC
CDR3 protein: CASSQVDEQFF

V gene: TRBV28
D gene: TRBD1
J gene: TRBJ1-5
clone size: NA
CDR3 DNA: TGTGCCAGCCAAAACAGGGGCAGTCAGCCCCAGCATTTT
CDR3 protein: CASQNRGSQPQHF

V gene: TRBV19
D gene: NA
J gene: TRBJ1-2
clone size: NA
CDR3 DNA: TGTGCCAGTAGTATAGAAGGACGAGGTGGCTACACCTTC
CDR3 protein: CASSIEGRGGYTF

V gene: TRBV9
D gene: NA
J gene: TRBJ2-7
clone size: NA
CDR3 DNA: TGTGCCAGCAGCGTAGGGGGGGACTTTTCCTACGAGCAGTACTTC
CDR3 protein: CASSVGGDFSYEQYF

V gene: TRBV7-2
D gene: NA
J gene: TRBJ1-2
clone size: NA
CDR3 DNA: TGTGCCAGCAGCTCCCCGGGACCTAGCTATGGCTACACCTTC
CDR3 protein: CASSSPGPSYGYTF